A selection of T cell receptor beta chains follows, all from one sample in a study of shared clonotypes between healthy human individuals. Here immunoSEQ multiplex PCR was the method, and the copy in TCRdb shows in-frame clones only, minus some. The data show around 700,000 clones, with about 78% seen just once and approximately 1.8% held by the top ten. Sequencing was done on a sample of memory CD4+ T cells sorted from blood. These receptors were collected from a woman aged 25 to 39 in good health. CDR3s include the opening cysteine and the closing phenylalanine or tryptophan. The D gene is left open where the match is weak. A clone size is listed for some rows: how often the clone was seen (once, few, many), or a class if it is expanded.

-	TRBV2	TRBJ2-7	-	CASSEGQPSLGLCF	TGTGCCAGCAGTGAAGGTCAGCCCTCCCTGGGACTTTGCTTC
TRBD2	TRBV6-6	TRBJ2-1	-	CASIKSGRGDEQFF	TGTGCCAGCATTAAAAGCGGGAGGGGCGATGAGCAGTTCTTC
TRBD1	TRBV18	TRBJ1-2	-	CASSPLEGQGDYGYTF	TGTGCCAGCTCACCACTAGAGGGACAGGGCGACTATGGCTACACCTTC
-	TRBV23-1	TRBJ2-4	-	CASSQATPGQLAKNIQYF	TGCGCCAGCAGTCAGGCGACTCCGGGACAACTAGCCAAAAACATTCAGTACTTC
TRBD1	TRBV30	TRBJ1-5	-	CAWRRGTGNQPQHF	TGTGCCTGGCGCCGCGGGACAGGCAATCAGCCCCAGCATTTT
-	TRBV7-9	TRBJ2-1	-	CASSLGNEQFF	TGTGCCAGCAGCTTAGGTAATGAGCAGTTCTTC
-	TRBV11-2	TRBJ2-5	-	CASSLLGLARKETQYF	TGTGCCAGCAGCCTACTGGGCCTAGCGAGAAAAGAGACCCAGTACTTC
-	TRBV11-2	TRBJ1-1	-	CASRRGLSAEAFF	TGTGCCAGCCGCCGAGGGTTATCCGCTGAAGCTTTCTTT
-	TRBV7-9	TRBJ1-4	-	CASSTRLGGEKLFF	TGTGCCAGCAGCACCCGGTTGGGGGGAGAAAAACTGTTTTTT
-	TRBV27	TRBJ2-1	few	CASSLGSPAYNEQFF	TGTGCCAGCAGTTTAGGGTCCCCAGCCTACAATGAGCAGTTCTTC